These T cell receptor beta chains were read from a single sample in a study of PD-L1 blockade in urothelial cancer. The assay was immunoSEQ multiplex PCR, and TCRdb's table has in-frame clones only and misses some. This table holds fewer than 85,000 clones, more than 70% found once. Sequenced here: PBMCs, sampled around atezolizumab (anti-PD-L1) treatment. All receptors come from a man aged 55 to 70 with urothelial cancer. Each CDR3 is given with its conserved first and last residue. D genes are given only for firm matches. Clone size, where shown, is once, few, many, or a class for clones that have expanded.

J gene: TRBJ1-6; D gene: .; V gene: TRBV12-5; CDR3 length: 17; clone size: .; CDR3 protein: CASGSTDRVLLNSPLHF; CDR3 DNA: TGTGCTAGTGGTTCAACGGACAGAGTTTTATTGAATTCACCCCTCCACTTT
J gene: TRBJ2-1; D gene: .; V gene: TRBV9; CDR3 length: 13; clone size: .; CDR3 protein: CASSLNLENEQFF; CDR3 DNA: TGTGCCAGCAGCCTAAATTTAGAGAATGAGCAGTTCTTC
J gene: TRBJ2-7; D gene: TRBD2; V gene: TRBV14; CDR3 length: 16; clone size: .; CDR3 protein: CASSQPGLAAIYEQYF; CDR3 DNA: TGTGCCAGCAGCCAACCGGGACTAGCGGCGATCTACGAGCAGTACTTC
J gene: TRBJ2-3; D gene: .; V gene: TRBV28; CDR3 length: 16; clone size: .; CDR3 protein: CASSLHTSRPTDTQYF; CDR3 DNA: TGTGCCAGCAGTTTACACACTAGCAGACCCACAGATACGCAGTATTTT
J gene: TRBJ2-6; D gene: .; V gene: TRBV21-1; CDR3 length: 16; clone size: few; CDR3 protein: CASSRDSVSGANVLTF; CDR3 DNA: TGTGCCAGCAGCAGGGACAGCGTCTCTGGGGCCAACGTCCTGACTTTC
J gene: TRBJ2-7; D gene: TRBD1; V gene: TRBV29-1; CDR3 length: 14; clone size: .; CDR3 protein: CSVSRRDSPYEQYF; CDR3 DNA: TGCAGCGTTAGTCGCCGGGACAGCCCCTACGAGCAGTACTTC
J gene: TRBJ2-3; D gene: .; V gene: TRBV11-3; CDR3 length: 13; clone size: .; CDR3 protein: CASSLGTTDTQYF; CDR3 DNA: TGTGCCAGCAGCTTAGGCACTACAGATACGCAGTATTTT
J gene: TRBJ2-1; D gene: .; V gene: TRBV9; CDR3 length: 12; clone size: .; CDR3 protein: CASSERRNEQFF; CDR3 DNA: TGTGCCAGCAGCGAGCGAAGGAATGAGCAGTTCTTC
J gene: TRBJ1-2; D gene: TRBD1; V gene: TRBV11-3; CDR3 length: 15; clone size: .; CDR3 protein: CASSSQGGLNYGYTF; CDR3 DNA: TGTGCCAGCAGTTCCCAGGGGGGCCTCAACTATGGCTACACCTTC
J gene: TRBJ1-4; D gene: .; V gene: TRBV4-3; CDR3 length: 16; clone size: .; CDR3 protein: CASSQDGRGWSEKLFF; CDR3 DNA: TGCGCCAGCAGCCAAGATGGTCGGGGATGGAGTGAAAAACTGTTTTTT
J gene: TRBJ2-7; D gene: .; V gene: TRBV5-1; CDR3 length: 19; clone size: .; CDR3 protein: CASSLGAGPSTSSSYEQYF; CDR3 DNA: TGCGCCAGCAGCTTGGGGGCAGGGCCGTCGACCTCTAGCTCCTACGAGCAGTACTTC
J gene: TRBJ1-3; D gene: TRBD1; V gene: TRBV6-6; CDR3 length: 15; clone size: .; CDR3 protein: CASSLRDRAGNTIYF; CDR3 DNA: TGTGCCAGCAGTCTCCGGGACAGGGCTGGAAACACCATATATTTT
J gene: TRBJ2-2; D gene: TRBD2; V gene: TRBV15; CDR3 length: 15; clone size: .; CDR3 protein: CATSLERENTGELFF; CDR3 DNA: TGTGCCACCAGCTTGGAGCGGGAGAACACCGGGGAGCTGTTTTTT
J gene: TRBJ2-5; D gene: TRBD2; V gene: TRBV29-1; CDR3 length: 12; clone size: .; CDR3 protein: CSVLGGVETQYF; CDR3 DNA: TGCAGCGTCCTCGGGGGGGTAGAGACCCAGTACTTC
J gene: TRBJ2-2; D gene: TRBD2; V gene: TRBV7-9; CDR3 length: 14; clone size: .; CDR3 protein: CASSPSGLARELFF; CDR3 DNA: TGTGCCAGCAGCCCCTCGGGACTAGCCAGGGAGCTGTTTTTT
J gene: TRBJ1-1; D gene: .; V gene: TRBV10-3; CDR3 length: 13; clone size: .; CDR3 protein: CAITTGWGTEAFF; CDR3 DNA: TGTGCCATCACGACAGGATGGGGCACTGAAGCTTTCTTT
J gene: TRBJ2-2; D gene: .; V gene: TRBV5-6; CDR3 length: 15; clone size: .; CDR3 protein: CASSLVTRNTGELFF; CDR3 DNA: TGTGCCAGCAGCTTGGTCACCAGGAACACCGGGGAGCTGTTTTTT
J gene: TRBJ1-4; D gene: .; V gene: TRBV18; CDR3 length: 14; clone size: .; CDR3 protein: CASSQQGEGEKLFF; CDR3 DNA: TGTGCCAGCTCACAACAGGGAGAAGGTGAAAAACTGTTTTTT
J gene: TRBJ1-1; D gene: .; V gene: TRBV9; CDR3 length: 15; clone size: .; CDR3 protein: CASSRQRGVNTEAFF; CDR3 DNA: TGTGCCAGCAGCCGGCAACGGGGAGTGAACACTGAAGCTTTCTTT
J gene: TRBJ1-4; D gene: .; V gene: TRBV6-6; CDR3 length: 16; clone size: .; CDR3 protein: CASSYSEPLTNEKLFF; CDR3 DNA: TGTGCCAGCAGTTACTCTGAGCCCCTCACTAATGAAAAACTGTTTTTT
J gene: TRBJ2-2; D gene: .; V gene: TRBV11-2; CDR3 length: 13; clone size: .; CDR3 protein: CASSSPGTGELFF; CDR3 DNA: TGTGCCAGCAGCTCCCCCGGGACCGGGGAGCTGTTTTTT
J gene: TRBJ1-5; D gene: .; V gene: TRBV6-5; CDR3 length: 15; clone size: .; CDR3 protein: CASSFSNLPNQPQHF; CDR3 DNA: TGTGCCAGCAGTTTTAGCAATTTACCCAATCAGCCCCAGCATTTT
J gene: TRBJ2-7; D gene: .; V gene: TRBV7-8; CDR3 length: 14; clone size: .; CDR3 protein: CASSFGDSTSEQYF; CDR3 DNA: TGTGCCAGCAGCTTTGGCGACAGCACCTCCGAGCAGTACTTC
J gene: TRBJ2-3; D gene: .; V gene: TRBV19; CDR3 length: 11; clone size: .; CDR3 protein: CARRTGLFLHF; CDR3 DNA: TGTGCCAGGAGGACGGGACTGTTCTTGCATTTT
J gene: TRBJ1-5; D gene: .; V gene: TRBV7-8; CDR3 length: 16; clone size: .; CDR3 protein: CASSLGGGYSNQPQHF; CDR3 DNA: TGTGCCAGCAGCTTAGGGGGGGGCTATAGCAATCAGCCCCAGCATTTT
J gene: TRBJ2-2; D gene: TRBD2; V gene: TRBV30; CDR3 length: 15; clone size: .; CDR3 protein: CAWSITSGHTGELFF; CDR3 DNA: TGTGCCTGGAGTATTACTAGCGGGCACACCGGGGAGCTGTTTTTT
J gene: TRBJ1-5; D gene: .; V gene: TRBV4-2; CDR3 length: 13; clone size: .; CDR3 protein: CASSPHMSQPQHF; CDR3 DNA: TGTGCCAGCAGCCCCCATATGAGTCAGCCCCAGCATTTT
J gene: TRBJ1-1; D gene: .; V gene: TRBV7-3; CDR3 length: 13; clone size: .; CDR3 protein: CASSLGQNTEAFF; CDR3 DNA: TGTGCCAGCAGCTTAGGGCAGAACACTGAAGCTTTCTTT
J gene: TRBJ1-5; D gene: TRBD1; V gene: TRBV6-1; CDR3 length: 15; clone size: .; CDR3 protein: CASSEQGVYNQPQHF; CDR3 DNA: TGTGCCAGCAGTGAACAGGGGGTGTACAATCAGCCCCAGCATTTT
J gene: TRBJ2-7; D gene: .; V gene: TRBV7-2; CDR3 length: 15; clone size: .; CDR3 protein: CASSLGTAASYEQYF; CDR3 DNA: TGTGCCAGCAGCTTAGGGACAGCCGCTTCCTACGAGCAGTACTTC
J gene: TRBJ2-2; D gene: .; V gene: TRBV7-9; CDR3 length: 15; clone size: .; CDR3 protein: CASSLRSFVSGELFF; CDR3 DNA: TGTGCCAGCAGCTTACGGTCGTTTGTATCCGGGGAGCTGTTTTTT
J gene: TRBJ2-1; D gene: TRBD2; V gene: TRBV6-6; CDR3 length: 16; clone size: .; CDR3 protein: CASSVGTSGPYNEQFF; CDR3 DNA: TGTGCCAGCAGTGTGGGGACTAGCGGGCCCTACAATGAGCAGTTCTTC
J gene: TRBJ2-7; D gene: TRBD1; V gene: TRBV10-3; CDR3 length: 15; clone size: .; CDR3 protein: CAIRPGTGGSYEQYF; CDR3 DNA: TGTGCCATCAGACCAGGGACAGGGGGATCCTACGAGCAGTACTTC
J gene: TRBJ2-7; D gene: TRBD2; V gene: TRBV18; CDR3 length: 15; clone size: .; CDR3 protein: CASSPETSGVYEQYF; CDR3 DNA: TGTGCCAGCTCACCGGAGACTAGCGGGGTCTACGAGCAGTACTTC
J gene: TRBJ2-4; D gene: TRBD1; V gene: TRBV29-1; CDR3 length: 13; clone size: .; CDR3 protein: CSGGVGTGGIQYF; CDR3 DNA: TGCAGCGGAGGGGTCGGGACAGGGGGCATTCAGTACTTC
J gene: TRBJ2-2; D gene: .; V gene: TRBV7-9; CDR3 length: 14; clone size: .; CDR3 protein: CASSPFSSARGLFF; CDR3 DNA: TGTGCCAGCAGCCCCTTCTCCAGCGCCCGAGGGCTGTTTTTT
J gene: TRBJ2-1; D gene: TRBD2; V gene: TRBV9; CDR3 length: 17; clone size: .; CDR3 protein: CASSVGLAGGPTNEQFF; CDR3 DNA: TGTGCCAGCAGCGTAGGTCTAGCGGGAGGGCCTACCAATGAGCAGTTCTTC
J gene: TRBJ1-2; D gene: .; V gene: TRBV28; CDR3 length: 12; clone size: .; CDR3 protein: CASSSYLDGYTF; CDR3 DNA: TGTGCCAGCAGTTCCTATCTCGATGGCTACACCTTC
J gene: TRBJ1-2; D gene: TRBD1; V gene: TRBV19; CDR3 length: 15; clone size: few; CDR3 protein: CASSISQGAAYGYTF; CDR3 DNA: TGTGCCAGTAGTATCTCACAGGGGGCCGCCTATGGCTACACCTTC
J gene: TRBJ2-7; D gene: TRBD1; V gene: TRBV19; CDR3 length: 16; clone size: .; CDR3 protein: CASSQVGGQGGYEQYF; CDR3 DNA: TGTGCCAGTAGTCAGGTGGGCGGACAGGGAGGATACGAGCAGTACTTC
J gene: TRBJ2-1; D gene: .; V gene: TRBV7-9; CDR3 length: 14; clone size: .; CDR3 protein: CASSSRAGGNEQFF; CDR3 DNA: TGTGCCAGCAGCTCCCGCGCGGGCGGGAATGAGCAGTTCTTC
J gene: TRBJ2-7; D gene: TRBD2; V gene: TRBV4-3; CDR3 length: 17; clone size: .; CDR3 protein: CASSQDGGGPKGLEQYF; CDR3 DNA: TGCGCCAGCAGCCAAGATGGGGGGGGACCCAAGGGTCTCGAGCAGTACTTC
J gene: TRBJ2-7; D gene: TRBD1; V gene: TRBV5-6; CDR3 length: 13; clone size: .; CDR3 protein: CASSRDRRNEQYF; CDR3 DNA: TGTGCCAGCAGTCGGGACAGGAGGAACGAGCAGTACTTC